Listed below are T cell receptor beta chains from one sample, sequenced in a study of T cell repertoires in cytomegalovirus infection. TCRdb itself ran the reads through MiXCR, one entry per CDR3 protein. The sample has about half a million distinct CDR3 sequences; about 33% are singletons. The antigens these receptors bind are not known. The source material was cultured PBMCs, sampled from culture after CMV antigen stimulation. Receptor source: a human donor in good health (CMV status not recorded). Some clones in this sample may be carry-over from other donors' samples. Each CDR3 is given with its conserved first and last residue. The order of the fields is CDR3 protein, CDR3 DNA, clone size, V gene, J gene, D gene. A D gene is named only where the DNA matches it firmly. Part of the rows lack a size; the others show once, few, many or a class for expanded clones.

CDR3aa: CSARDVLQGAVQPQHF
CDR3nt: TGCAGTGCTAGAGACGTACTACAGGGGGCCGTACAGCCCCAGCATTTT
abundance: -
v_gene: TRBV20-1
j_gene: TRBJ1-5
d_gene: TRBD1

CDR3aa: CATSDLGQGQETQYF
CDR3nt: TGTGCCACCAGTGATTTGGGACAGGGCCAAGAGACCCAGTACTTC
abundance: -
v_gene: TRBV24-1
j_gene: TRBJ2-5
d_gene: TRBD1

CDR3aa: CASRRGLASSEQFF
CDR3nt: TGTGCCAGCAGACGGGGACTAGCATCAAGTGAGCAGTTCTTC
abundance: -
v_gene: TRBV6-2/TRBV6-3
j_gene: TRBJ2-1
d_gene: TRBD2

CDR3aa: CASSLASTSGWGTDTQYF
CDR3nt: TGTGCCAGCAGCTTAGCGTCGACTAGCGGGTGGGGCACAGATACGCAGTATTTT
abundance: -
v_gene: TRBV7-2
j_gene: TRBJ2-3
d_gene: TRBD2

CDR3aa: CASSSLRGSYNEQFF
CDR3nt: TGTGCCAGCAGCTCCCTAAGGGGGTCCTACAATGAGCAGTTCTTC
abundance: few
v_gene: TRBV11-2
j_gene: TRBJ2-1
d_gene: -

CDR3aa: CASSQERASGSTDTQYF
CDR3nt: TGTGCCAGCAGCCAAGAACGGGCTAGCGGGAGCACAGATACGCAGTATTTT
abundance: -
v_gene: TRBV4-2
j_gene: TRBJ2-3
d_gene: TRBD2

CDR3aa: CASSARGTSGRTDTQYF
CDR3nt: TGTGCCAGCAGTGCCCGAGGGACTAGCGGGAGAACAGATACGCAGTATTTT
abundance: few
v_gene: TRBV2
j_gene: TRBJ2-3
d_gene: TRBD2

CDR3aa: CASSLQDTIYGYTF
CDR3nt: TGTGCCAGCAGTTTGCAAGATACTATCTATGGCTACACCTTC
abundance: -
v_gene: TRBV12-3/TRBV12-4
j_gene: TRBJ1-2
d_gene: -

CDR3aa: CASSLATVGFRKTQYF
CDR3nt: TGTGCCAGCAGCTTAGCGACTGTAGGATTTCGGAAGACCCAGTACTTC
abundance: -
v_gene: TRBV7-2
j_gene: TRBJ2-5
d_gene: -

CDR3aa: CASSNPSGSTRGQQFF
CDR3nt: TGTGCCAGCAGCAACCCTAGCGGGAGCACGAGGGGTCAGCAGTTCTTC
abundance: -
v_gene: TRBV28
j_gene: TRBJ2-1
d_gene: TRBD2

CDR3aa: CASSLRTGPGNTIYF
CDR3nt: TGTGCCAGCAGTTTGAGGACAGGGCCTGGAAACACCATATATTTT
abundance: few
v_gene: TRBV28
j_gene: TRBJ1-3
d_gene: TRBD1

CDR3aa: CASSPIGGGNYGYTF
CDR3nt: TGTGCCAGTAGCCCAATCGGCGGGGGGAACTATGGCTACACCTTC
abundance: -
v_gene: TRBV19
j_gene: TRBJ1-2
d_gene: -

CDR3aa: CAISDGPPNEQFF
CDR3nt: TGTGCCATCAGTGATGGACCACCAAATGAGCAGTTCTTC
abundance: few
v_gene: TRBV10-3
j_gene: TRBJ2-1
d_gene: -

CDR3aa: CASSFDKGTLNTEAFF
CDR3nt: TGTGCCAGCAGCTTCGATAAGGGTACATTAAACACTGAAGCTTTCTTT
abundance: -
v_gene: TRBV7-2
j_gene: TRBJ1-1
d_gene: -

CDR3aa: CASSLALTGYETQYF
CDR3nt: TGTGCCAGCAGCTTAGCGTTGACAGGGTATGAGACCCAGTACTTC
abundance: -
v_gene: TRBV7-2
j_gene: TRBJ2-5
d_gene: TRBD1

CDR3aa: CASSPRTGTSTDTQYF
CDR3nt: TGTGCCAGCAGTCCGAGGACAGGGACTAGCACAGATACGCAGTATTTT
abundance: few
v_gene: TRBV7-6
j_gene: TRBJ2-3
d_gene: TRBD1

CDR3aa: CASRLGGTTSYEQYF
CDR3nt: TGTGCCAGCAGATTGGGGGGAACTACCTCCTACGAGCAGTACTTC
abundance: -
v_gene: TRBV28
j_gene: TRBJ2-7
d_gene: -

CDR3aa: CASSSGFGGRAEYDNEQFF
CDR3nt: TGTGCCAGCAGCTCCGGATTTGGCGGGAGGGCCGAATACGACAATGAGCAGTTCTTC
abundance: few
v_gene: TRBV7-9
j_gene: TRBJ2-1
d_gene: TRBD2

CDR3aa: CASSPTTGVGATQYF
CDR3nt: TGTGCCAGCAGCCCTACTACTGGCGTTGGAGCGACCCAGTACTTC
abundance: few
v_gene: TRBV5-4
j_gene: TRBJ2-5
d_gene: -